One TCR beta chain is described in this entry. The target of this receptor is not known. Qualities for individual bases were not recorded, and no much larger clone is one base off. Whole blood was collected in K2EDTA tubes by collaborating institutions according to the institutions' own protocols. For TCRbeta analysis, collaborators shipped samples in one of three forms: frozen whole blood, isolated PBMCs, or DNA extracted from either of those sample types. This sample is drawn from a study of blood T cell repertoires in COVID-19 (dated by TCRdb to the early 2020s). For context, the study as a whole: The collaborator samples originated in the United States, Italy and Spain and spanned the acute and convalescent phases of COVID-19. The prospective study material was composed of cDNA or gDNA derived from T cells, B-cell-depleted T cells, or PBMCs. Subjects who had been exposed to COVID-19, were actively infected with it, or had recovered from it provided the deeply sampled blood TCRbeta repertoires that made up the dataset. The repertoires were released in a freely available public database intended as a resource for research on the immune response to SARS-CoV-2. The samples were drawn from the first 160 participants of the ongoing ImmuneRACE study and from 1,254 subjects provided by 6 global collaborators. Nearly every sample came with metadata listing a de-identified subject ID, COVID-19 status, age in years and sex. Where available, HLA class I and class II types were obtained from metadata supplied by the sample provider rather than from assay-based typing.

What the work shows at the level of the full study, not this receptor alone: The amount of clinical and demographic metadata varied by source and participant and was provided uncurated.

TCRbeta CDR3 regions were amplified from genomic DNA by means of the immunoSEQ Assay, a bias-controlled multiplex PCR. As for how the authors treated the data: Within the assay, amplification of reference gene primers was used to estimate how many nucleated cells each sample contained. To quantify the absolute abundance of each unique TCRbeta CDR3 rearrangement, sequence reads were collapsed and filtered. For each sample, productive Simpson clonality was calculated as the square root of Simpson's diversity index across productive rearrangements. In its TCRdb copy, this immuneACCESS table keeps in-frame sequences only and misses some clones. Where compared with another copy, unresolved V genes explain less than half of these, and the others have no known cause. The DNA gave D and trimming, while V, J and clone size come from that table. Present in this sample are 110,000 or so clones, 80% to 90% of which were seen just once. Of the sample, approximately 3.6% falls within the top ten clones.

From a lookup of the germline V gene, CDR1 and CDR2 are KGHDR and SFDVKD. Clipping removes 9 bases from V and 7 bases from J, with 11 as the unmatched junction base count. The CDR3 contains 14 residues, cysteine and phenylalanine counted. The read is trimmed to its CDR3 DNA, 42 bases read in frame from base 1. The sequenced sample was peripheral blood. The origin of this receptor is a man aged 35 to 55 with acute or convalescent COVID-19. The chain is encoded by TRBV24-1 joined to TRBJ2-5, and TRBD1 aligns with 9 junction nucleotides. The CDR3 protein is CATGATGGSGTQYF. The DNA is as follows: TGTGCCACCGGAGCGACAGGGGGTAGCGGGACCCAGTACTTC.